This T cell receptor beta chain was recovered during a study of cytomegalovirus exposure and HLA in healthy donors. Germline V gene lookup returns CDR1 SGHTA and CDR2 FQGNSA. Trimming removed 5 bases at V and 4 bases at J, with 12 bases between. The CDR3 is 13 residues long. On this clone itself: Its antigen remains unidentified.

13 Jbeta primers and 60 Vbeta primers were used for the PCR. Clones were read by immunoSEQ multiplex PCR, and TCRdb kept only the in-frame ones, dropping some. The sample includes hundreds of thousands of clones, around 89% seen only once; the top ten take roughly 0.99%. Study findings and constraints: TCR beta V- and J-gene trimming was later associated with a missense DCLRE1C variant. Links to common viral pathogens appeared, in a later analysis, for several of the most significant clusters.

The chain couples TRBV7-2 to TRBJ2-7, with a weak D call TRBD2 (5 bases). This clonotype was obtained from a woman under 30 in good health and CMV-seronegative. Sequenced sample: PBMCs. CDR3 region: CASSHGVLYEQYF. CDR3 DNA: TGTGCCAGCAGCCACGGGGTTTTGTACGAGCAGTACTTC.